This T cell receptor beta chain came from a study of Graves' ophthalmopathy and Graves' hyperthyroidism. The CDR3 is made up of 12 amino acids. Looked up from germline, CDR1 is MDHEN and CDR2 is SYDVKM. Scientists amplified the TCR beta CDR3 regions from RNA transcripts. First-round RT-PCR employed HTBI primers, with a second-round multiplex PCR after it. MiXCR was run by TCRdb on the multiplex PCR reads, yielding one entry per CDR3 protein. The data show hundreds of thousands of distinct CDR3 sequences, 21% seen once. Hyperthyroidism patients, all newly diagnosed, had under 2 months' duration and ages of 18 to 65. The starting material, roughly 9.4 ml of fresh peripheral blood, provided the PBMCs.

This receptor was identified in a woman aged 18-30 years with stable Graves' hyperthyroidism. Source material: peripheral blood. J is TRBJ1-1 and V is TRBV28; possible D gene TRBD1, 6 bases. This chain's CDR3 is CATQGPNTEAFF. The CDR3 coding sequence is TGTGCTACACAGGGTCCGAACACTGAAGCTTTCTTT.